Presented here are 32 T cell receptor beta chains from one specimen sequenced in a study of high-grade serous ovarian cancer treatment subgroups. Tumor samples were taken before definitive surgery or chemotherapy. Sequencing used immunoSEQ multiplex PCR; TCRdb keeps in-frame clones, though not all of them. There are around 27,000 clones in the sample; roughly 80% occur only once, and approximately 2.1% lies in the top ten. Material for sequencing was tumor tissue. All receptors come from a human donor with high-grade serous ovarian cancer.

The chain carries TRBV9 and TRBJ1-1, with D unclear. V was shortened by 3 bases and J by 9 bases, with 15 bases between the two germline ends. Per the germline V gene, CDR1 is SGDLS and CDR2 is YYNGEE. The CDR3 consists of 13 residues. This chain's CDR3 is CASSASTTPKAFF. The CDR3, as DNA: TGTGCCAGCAGCGCGTCCACGACGCCAAAAGCTTTCTTT.

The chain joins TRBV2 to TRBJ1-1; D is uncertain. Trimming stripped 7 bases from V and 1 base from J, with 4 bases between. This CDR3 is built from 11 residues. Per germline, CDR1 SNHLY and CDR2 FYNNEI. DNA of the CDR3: TGTGCCAGCAAAAGGAACACTGAAGCTTTCTTT. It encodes CASKRNTEAFF.

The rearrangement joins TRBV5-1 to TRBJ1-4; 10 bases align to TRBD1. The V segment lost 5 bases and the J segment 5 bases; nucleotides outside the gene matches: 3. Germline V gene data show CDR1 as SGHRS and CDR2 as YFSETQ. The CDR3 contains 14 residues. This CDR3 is CASRWGQGNEKLFF. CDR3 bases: TGCGCCAGCAGATGGGGACAGGGGAATGAAAAACTGTTTTTT.

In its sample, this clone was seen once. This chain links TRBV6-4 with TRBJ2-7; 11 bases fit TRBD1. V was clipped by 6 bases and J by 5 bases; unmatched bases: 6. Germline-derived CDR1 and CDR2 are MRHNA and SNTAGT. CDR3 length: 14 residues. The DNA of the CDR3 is TGTGCCAGCAGCCCGGGACAGGGGGTAGACGAGCAGTACTTC. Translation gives CASSPGQGVDEQYF.

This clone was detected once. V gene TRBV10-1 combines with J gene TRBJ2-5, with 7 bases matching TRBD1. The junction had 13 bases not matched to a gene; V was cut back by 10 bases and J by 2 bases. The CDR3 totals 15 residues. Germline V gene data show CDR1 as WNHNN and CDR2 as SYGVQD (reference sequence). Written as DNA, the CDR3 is TGCGCCATCCCTTTAAGCCCGGGACAGCAAGAGACCCAGTACTTC. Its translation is CAIPLSPGQQETQYF.

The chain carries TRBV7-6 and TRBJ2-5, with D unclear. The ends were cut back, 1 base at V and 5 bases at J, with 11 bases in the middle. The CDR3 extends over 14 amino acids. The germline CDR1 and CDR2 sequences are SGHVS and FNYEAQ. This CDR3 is CASSLEDLGETQYF. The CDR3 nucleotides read TGTGCCAGCAGCTTAGAAGATCTGGGGGAGACCCAGTACTTC.

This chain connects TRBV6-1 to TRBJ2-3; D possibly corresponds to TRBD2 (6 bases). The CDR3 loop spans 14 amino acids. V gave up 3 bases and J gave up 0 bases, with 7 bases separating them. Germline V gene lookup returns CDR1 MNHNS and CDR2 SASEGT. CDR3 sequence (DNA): TGTGCCAGCAGTGATAGCGGAAGCACAGATACGCAGTATTTT. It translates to CASSDSGSTDTQYF.

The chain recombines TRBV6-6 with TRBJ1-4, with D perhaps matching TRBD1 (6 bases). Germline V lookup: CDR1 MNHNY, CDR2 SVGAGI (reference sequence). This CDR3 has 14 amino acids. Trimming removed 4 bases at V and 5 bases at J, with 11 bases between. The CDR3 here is CASSSGQSNEKLFF. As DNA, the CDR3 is TGTGCCAGCAGTTCCGGACAGTCAAATGAAAAACTGTTTTTT.

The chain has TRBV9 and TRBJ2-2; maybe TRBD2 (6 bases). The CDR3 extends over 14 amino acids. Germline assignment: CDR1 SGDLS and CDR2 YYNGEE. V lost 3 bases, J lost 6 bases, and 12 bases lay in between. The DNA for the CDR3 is TGTGCCAGCAGCGCCTGGAGGGAGGCCGGGGAGCTGTTTTTT. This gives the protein CASSAWREAGELFF.

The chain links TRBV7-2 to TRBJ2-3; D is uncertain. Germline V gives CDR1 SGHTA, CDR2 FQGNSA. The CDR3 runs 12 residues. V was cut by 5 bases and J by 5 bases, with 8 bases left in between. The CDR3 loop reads CASSISLDTQYF. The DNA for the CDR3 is TGTGCCAGCAGCATCTCACTAGATACGCAGTATTTT.

CDR3: CASTRGDSPLHF. The DNA of the CDR3 is TGCGCCAGCACCAGGGGGGATTCACCCCTCCACTTT. The chain carries TRBV10-2 and TRBJ1-6; 7 bases agree with TRBD1. The CDR3 covers 12 residues. The V gene end was trimmed by 7 bases and the J gene end by 8 bases; junction bases not matched to a gene: 2. CDR1 WSHSY and CDR2 SAAADI come from the germline V gene.

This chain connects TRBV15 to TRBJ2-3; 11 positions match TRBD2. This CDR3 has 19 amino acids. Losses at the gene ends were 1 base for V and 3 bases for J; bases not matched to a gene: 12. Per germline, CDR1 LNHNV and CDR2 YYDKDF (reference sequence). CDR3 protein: CATSRGIAGGPYRTDTQYF. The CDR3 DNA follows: TGTGCCACCAGCAGAGGAATAGCGGGAGGGCCCTACAGAACAGATACGCAGTATTTT. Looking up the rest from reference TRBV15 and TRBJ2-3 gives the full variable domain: DAMVIQNPRYQVTQFGKPVTLSCSQTLNHNVMYWYQQKSSQAPKLLFHYYDKDFNNEADTPDNFQSRRPNTSFCFLDIRSPGLGDTAMYLCATSRGIAGGPYRTDTQYFGPGTRLTVL.

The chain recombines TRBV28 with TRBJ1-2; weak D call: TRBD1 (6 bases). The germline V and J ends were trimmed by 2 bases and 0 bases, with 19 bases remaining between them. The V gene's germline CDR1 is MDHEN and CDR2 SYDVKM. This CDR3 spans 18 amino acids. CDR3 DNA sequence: TGTGCCAGCAGTTTACCCATGGACCCGGACAGAACTAACTATGGCTACACCTTC. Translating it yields CASSLPMDPDRTNYGYTF.

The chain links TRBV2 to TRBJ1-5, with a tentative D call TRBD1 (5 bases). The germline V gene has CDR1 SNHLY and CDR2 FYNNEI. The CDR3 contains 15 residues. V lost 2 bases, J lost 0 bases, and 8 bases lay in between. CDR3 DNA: TGTGCCAGCAGTGAACTGACAGTTAGCAATCAGCCCCAGCATTTT. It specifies CASSELTVSNQPQHF.

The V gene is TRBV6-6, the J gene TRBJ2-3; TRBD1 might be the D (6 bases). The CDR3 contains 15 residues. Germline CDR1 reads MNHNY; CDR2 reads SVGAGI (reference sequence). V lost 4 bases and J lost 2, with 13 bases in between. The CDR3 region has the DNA TGTGCCAGCAGTTTGGACAGCTTACTCACAGATACGCAGTATTTT. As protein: CASSLDSLLTDTQYF.

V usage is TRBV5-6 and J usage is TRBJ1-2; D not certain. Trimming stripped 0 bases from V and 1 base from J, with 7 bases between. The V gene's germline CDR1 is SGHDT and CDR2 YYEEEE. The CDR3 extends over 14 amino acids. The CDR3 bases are TGTGCCAGCAGCTTGGGAGAGAATAACTATGGCTACACCTTC. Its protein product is CASSLGENNYGYTF.

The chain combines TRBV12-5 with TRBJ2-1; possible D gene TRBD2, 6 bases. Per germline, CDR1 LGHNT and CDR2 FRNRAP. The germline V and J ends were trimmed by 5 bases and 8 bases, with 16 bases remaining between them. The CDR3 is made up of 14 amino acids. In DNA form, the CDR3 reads TGTGCTAGTGGTCCGGGGACTGACGGGCATGAGCAGTTCTTC. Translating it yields CASGPGTDGHEQFF.

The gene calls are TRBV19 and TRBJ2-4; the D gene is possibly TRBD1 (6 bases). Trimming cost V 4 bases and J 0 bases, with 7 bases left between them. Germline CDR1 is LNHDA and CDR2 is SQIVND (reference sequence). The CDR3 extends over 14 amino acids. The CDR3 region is CASSNREAKNIQYF. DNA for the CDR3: TGTGCCAGTAGTAACAGGGAAGCCAAAAACATTCAGTACTTC.

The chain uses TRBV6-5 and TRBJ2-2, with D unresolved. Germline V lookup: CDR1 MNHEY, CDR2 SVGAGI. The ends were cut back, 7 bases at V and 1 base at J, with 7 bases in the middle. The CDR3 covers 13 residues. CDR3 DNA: TGTGCCAGCAACAGTCAGAACACCGGGGAGCTGTTTTTT. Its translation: CASNSQNTGELFF.

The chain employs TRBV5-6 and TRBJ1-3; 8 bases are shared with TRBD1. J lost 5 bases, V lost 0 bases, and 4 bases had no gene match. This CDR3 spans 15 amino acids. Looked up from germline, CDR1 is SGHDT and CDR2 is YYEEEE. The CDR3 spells CASSLVQGARNTIYF. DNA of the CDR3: TGTGCCAGCAGCTTGGTTCAGGGGGCAAGAAACACCATATATTTT. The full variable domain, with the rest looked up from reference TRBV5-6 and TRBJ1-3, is DAGVTQSPTHLIKTRGQQVTLRCSPKSGHDTVSWYQQALGQGPQFIFQYYEEEERQRGNFPDRFSGHQFPNYSSELNVNALLLGDSALYLCASSLVQGARNTIYFGEGSWLTVV.

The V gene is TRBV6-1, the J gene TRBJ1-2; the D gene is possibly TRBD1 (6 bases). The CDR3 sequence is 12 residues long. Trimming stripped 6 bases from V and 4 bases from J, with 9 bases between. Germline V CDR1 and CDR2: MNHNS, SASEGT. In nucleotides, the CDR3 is TGTGCCAGCAGAGCGGACAGCTATGGCTACACCTTC. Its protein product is CASRADSYGYTF.

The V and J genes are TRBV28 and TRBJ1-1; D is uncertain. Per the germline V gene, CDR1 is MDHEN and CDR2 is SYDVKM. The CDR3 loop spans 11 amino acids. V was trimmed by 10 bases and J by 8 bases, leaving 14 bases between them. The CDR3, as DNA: TGTGCCATCAAGTCGGTGGGCGAAGCTTTCTTT. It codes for CAIKSVGEAFF.

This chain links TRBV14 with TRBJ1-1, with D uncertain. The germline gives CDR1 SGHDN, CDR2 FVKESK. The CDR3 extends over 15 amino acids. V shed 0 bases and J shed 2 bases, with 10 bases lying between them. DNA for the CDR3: TGTGCCAGCAGCCAAGATTCGGCAGCTAACACTGAAGCTTTCTTT. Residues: CASSQDSAANTEAFF.

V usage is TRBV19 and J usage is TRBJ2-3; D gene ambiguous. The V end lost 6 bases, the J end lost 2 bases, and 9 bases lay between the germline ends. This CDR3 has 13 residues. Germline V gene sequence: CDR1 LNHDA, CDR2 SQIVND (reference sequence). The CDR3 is CASRDRVTDTQYF. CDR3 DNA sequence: TGTGCCAGTAGAGACCGGGTCACAGATACGCAGTATTTT.

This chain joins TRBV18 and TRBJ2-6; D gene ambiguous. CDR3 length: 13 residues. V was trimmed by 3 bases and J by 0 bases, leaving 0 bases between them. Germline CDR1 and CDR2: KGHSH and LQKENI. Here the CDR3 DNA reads TGTGCCAGCTCACCCTCTGGGGCCAACGTCCTGACTTTC. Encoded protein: CASSPSGANVLTF.

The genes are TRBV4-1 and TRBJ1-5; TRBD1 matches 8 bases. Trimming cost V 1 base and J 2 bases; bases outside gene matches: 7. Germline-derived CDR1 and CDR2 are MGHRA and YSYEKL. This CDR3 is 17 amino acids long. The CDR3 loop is CASSQGPSTGGNQPQHF. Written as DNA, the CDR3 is TGCGCCAGCAGCCAAGGACCCTCGACAGGGGGCAATCAGCCCCAGCATTTT.

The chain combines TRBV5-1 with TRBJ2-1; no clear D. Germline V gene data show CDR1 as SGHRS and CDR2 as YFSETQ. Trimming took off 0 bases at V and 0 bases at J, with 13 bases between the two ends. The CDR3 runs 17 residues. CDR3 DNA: TGCGCCAGCAGCTTGGGCCGTCGCGGAAGCTCCTACAATGAGCAGTTCTTC. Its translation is CASSLGRRGSSYNEQFF.

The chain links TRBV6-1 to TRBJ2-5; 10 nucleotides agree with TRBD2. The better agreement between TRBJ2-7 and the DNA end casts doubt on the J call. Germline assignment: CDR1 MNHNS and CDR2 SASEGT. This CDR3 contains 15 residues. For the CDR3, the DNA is TGTGCCAGCAGCCACCTAGCGGGAGACTCCTACGAGCAGTACTTC. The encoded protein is CASSHLAGDSYEQYF.

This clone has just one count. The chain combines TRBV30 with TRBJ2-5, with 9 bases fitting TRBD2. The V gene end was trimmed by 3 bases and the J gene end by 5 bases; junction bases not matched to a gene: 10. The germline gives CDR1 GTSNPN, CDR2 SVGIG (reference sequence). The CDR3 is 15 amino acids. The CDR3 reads CAWRPFSGSAETQYF. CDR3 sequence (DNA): TGTGCCTGGAGACCTTTTAGCGGGAGTGCGGAGACCCAGTACTTC.

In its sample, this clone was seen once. CDR3 residues: CASSLGASGTETQYF. In nucleotides, the CDR3 is TGTGCCAGCAGCTTAGGGGCTAGCGGGACAGAGACCCAGTACTTC. V and J are TRBV11-2 and TRBJ2-5; 9 nucleotides match TRBD2. Germline V gene data show CDR1 as SGHAT and CDR2 as FQNNGV. The trim removed 1 base at V and 4 bases at J, leaving 4 bases unmatched. The CDR3 totals 15 residues.

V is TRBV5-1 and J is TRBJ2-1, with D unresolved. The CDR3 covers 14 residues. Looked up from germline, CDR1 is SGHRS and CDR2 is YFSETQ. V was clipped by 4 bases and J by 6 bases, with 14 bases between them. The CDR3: CASSLYQPINEQFF. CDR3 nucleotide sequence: TGCGCCAGCAGCCTTTATCAGCCAATCAATGAGCAGTTCTTC.

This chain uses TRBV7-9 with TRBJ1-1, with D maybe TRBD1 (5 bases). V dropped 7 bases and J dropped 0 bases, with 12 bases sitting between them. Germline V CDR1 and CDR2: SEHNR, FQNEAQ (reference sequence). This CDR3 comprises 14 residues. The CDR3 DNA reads TGTGCCAGCACCCCGACAGATCTGAACACTGAAGCTTTCTTT. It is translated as CASTPTDLNTEAFF.